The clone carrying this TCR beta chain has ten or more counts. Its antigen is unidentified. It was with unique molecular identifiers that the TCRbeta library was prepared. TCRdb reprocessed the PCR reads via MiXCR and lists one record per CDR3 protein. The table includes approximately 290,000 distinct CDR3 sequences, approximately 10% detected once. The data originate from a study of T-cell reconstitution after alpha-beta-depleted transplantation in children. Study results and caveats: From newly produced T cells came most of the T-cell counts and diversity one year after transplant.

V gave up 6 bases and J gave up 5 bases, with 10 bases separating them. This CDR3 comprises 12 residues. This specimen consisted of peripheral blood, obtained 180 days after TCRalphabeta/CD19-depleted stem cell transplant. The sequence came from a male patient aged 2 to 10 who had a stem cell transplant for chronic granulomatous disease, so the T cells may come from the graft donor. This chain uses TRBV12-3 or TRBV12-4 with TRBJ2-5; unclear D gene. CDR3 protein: CASRTGRETQYF. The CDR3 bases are TGTGCCAGCAGAACCGGCAGGGAGACCCAGTACTTC.